This T cell receptor beta chain derives from a study of tumor-infiltrating lymphocytes in primary liver carcinoma. Study-level findings and limits: Between tumor regions, pairs overlapped more than tumor-adjacent and tumor-blood pairs did. Samples, which were bulk and unsorted, did not allow CD4+ and CD8+ repertoires to be compared.

Trimming took 1 base from V and 5 from J, leaving 9 bases between them. The CDR3 is made up of 14 amino acids. Germline assignment: CDR1 MDHEN and CDR2 SYDVKM. A word on this clonotype: Its antigen is currently unknown.

A primer in the constant region served to generate TCR beta cDNA from about 480 ng of total RNA. TCR beta libraries came from three nested multiplex PCR rounds using slightly modified ARM-PCR. Use of TRBV1-TRBV30 forward primers with a C-beta reverse primer characterized the first two PCR rounds, which lasted 10 cycles each. TCRdb reprocessed the multiplex PCR reads with MiXCR, giving one entry per CDR3 protein. This sample has some 180,000 distinct CDR3 sequences, with 50% to 75% found just once. The source of the blood RNA was unsorted whole blood, and germline DNA was extracted as well. Patients showed chronic HBV infection and an absence of prior treatment.

Sequenced material: peripheral blood. This chain uses TRBV28 with TRBJ2-1; D tentatively reads TRBD1 or TRBD2 (6 bases each). The clonotype was recovered from a man in his forties with primary liver carcinoma and hepatitis B virus infection. CDR3: CASSLSGGHNEQFF. As DNA, the CDR3 is TGTGCCAGCAGTTTATCCGGGGGCCACAATGAGCAGTTCTTC.